A selection of T cell receptor beta chains follows, all from one sample in a study of glioma-infiltrating T cells after dendritic cell vaccination. TCRdb's table, derived via immunoSEQ multiplex PCR, lists solely in-frame clones and lacks some. The sample holds 50,000 to 80,000 clones, 82% seen once. Sequencing was performed on blood, taken before dendritic cell vaccination. These receptor sequences come from a human donor with glioblastoma. Each CDR3 is given with its conserved first and last residue. The D gene is left open where the match is weak. Part of the rows lack a size; the others show once, few, many or a class for expanded clones.

clone_size	v_call	cdr3_length	d_call	j_call	cdr3_nt	cdr3_aa
NA	TRBV5-4	16	TRBD1	TRBJ2-2	TGTGCCAGCAGACCGGGACAGGGGGTAGACACCGGGGAGCTGTTTTTT	CASRPGQGVDTGELFF
NA	TRBV2	12	NA	TRBJ2-1	TGTGCCAGTCAGGTGATGTGGAATGAGCAGTTCTTC	CASQVMWNEQFF
NA	TRBV29-1	11	NA	TRBJ1-2	TGCAGCGTTCGGGGATCCTATGGCTACACCTTC	CSVRGSYGYTF
NA	TRBV5-1	14	NA	TRBJ2-3	TGCGCCAGCAGCTTGGAACTGTATGGAGATACGCAGTATTTT	CASSLELYGDTQYF
NA	TRBV27	14	TRBD1	TRBJ2-3	TGTGCCAGCAGGTGGACAGGGAGAGGAGATACGCAGTATTTT	CASRWTGRGDTQYF
NA	TRBV7-7	15	TRBD1	TRBJ1-3	TGTGCTAGCAGCCGGGACAGGGGGCCTGGAAACACCATATATTTT	CASSRDRGPGNTIYF
NA	TRBV5-1	17	TRBD1	TRBJ1-1	TGCGCCAGCAGCTTGGCCTTGACACGACAGGGTGGTACTGAAGCTTTCTTT	CASSLALTRQGGTEAFF
NA	TRBV5-4	15	TRBD2	TRBJ2-7	TGTGCCAGCAGTGGGGGGGGGACGGGAGCCTACGAGCAGTACTTC	CASSGGGTGAYEQYF
NA	TRBV28	14	NA	TRBJ1-2	TGTGCCAGCAGTTTGGCTGGAAGCGGACCTCCCTACACCTTC	CASSLAGSGPPYTF
NA	TRBV19	14	TRBD1	TRBJ1-6	TGTGCCACAACAGGGGTGGGTCGTAATTCACCCCTCCACTTT	CATTGVGRNSPLHF
few	TRBV28	15	NA	TRBJ1-6	TGTGCCAGCAGTCCCGGGACTTACGATAATTCACCCCTCCACTTT	CASSPGTYDNSPLHF
NA	TRBV18	14	NA	TRBJ1-1	TGTGCCAGCTCACCAGAACAGCCGAGCACTGAAGCTTTCTTT	CASSPEQPSTEAFF
NA	TRBV11-3	14	TRBD2	TRBJ2-3	TGTGCCAGCGCGTATGGGGGGGAAGCAGATACGCAGTATTTT	CASAYGGEADTQYF
NA	TRBV30	13	NA	TRBJ2-7	TGTGCCTGGAGTGTAGAAGGGGTTGGCGAGCAGTACTTC	CAWSVEGVGEQYF
few	TRBV25-1	14	TRBD1	TRBJ2-1	TGTGCCGGTGTCGTGACAGGGGGTAAGAATGAGCAGTTCTTC	CAGVVTGGKNEQFF
NA	TRBV28	14	NA	TRBJ2-5	TGTGCCAGCCGCGTAGAGCGGGTCCAAGAGACCCAGTACTTC	CASRVERVQETQYF
NA	TRBV7-2	16	NA	TRBJ2-7	TGTGCCAGCAGCGCCCGGACGGGCGGGCCTATCTACGAGCAGTACTTC	CASSARTGGPIYEQYF
NA	TRBV28	16	NA	TRBJ2-3	TGTGCCAGCCCTCCCGAAGGAGGGACGGGCACAGATACGCAGTATTTT	CASPPEGGTGTDTQYF
NA	TRBV19	13	NA	TRBJ1-5	TGTGCCAGTAGTTCGCGGAAGAACGAGCCCCAGCATTTT	CASSSRKNEPQHF
NA	TRBV4-2	18	TRBD1	TRBJ2-2	TGTGCCAGCAGCCAATCGCCTCAAGGACAGGGCTACCGCGGGGAGCTGTTTTTT	CASSQSPQGQGYRGELFF
NA	TRBV2	15	NA	TRBJ2-1	TGTGCCAGCAGTGAAGGTGGAGGTTTTCTCTATGAGCAGTTCTTC	CASSEGGGFLYEQFF
NA	TRBV6-5	13	NA	TRBJ1-3	TGTGCCAGCAGTCAACAGGCTGGAAACACCATATATTTT	CASSQQAGNTIYF
NA	TRBV2	14	NA	TRBJ2-5	TGTGCCAGCAGTAGGGGCGACCACCAAGAGACCCAGTACTTC	CASSRGDHQETQYF
NA	TRBV5-6	19	NA	TRBJ1-5	TGTGCCAGCAGCTTGTTTCAGGGGCCCTTGGTGGATGGCAATCAGCCCCAGCATTTT	CASSLFQGPLVDGNQPQHF
NA	TRBV10-1	13	NA	TRBJ1-5	TGCGCCAGCAGCGGACAGAGGTCGGAGCCCCAGCATTTT	CASSGQRSEPQHF
NA	TRBV7-2	15	TRBD1	TRBJ2-2	TGTGCCAGCAGCTTAAATAGGGGGCGAACCGGGGAGCTGTTTTTT	CASSLNRGRTGELFF
few	TRBV6-6	14	NA	TRBJ1-4	TGTGCCAGCAGCCGCCGACAGGTGAATGAAAAACTGTTTTTT	CASSRRQVNEKLFF
NA	TRBV5-6	15	NA	TRBJ2-3	TGTGCCAGCAGTACCACGACTAGATTTACAGATACGCAGTATTTT	CASSTTTRFTDTQYF
few	TRBV7-2	15	TRBD2	TRBJ2-1	TGTGCCAGCAGCTCGGGCGGGGGGCTCTACAATGAGCAGTTCTTC	CASSSGGGLYNEQFF